One and the same sample provided the 20 T cell receptor beta chains below, sequenced in a study of T cells in Graves' hyperthyroidism and ophthalmopathy. Researchers took RNA transcripts and amplified the TCR beta CDR3 regions from them. During a first-round RT-PCR of the TCR CDR3, the HTBI primer set was used. TCRdb re-called the multiplex PCR reads with MiXCR, one entry per CDR3 protein. The sample has more than 95,000 distinct CDR3 sequences, approximately 48% seen once. The source material was blood. These receptors all stem from a man aged 35-49 years with Graves' hyperthyroidism.

There are many counts of this clonotype. This sequence joins TRBV11-3 and TRBJ2-7; D perhaps matches TRBD2 (5 bases). The CDR3 has 13 amino acids. Germline CDR1 and CDR2: SGHNT and YENEEA. The V end was cut by 4 bases, the J end by 5 bases, with 12 bases between. The DNA of the CDR3 is TGTGCCAGCAGCTCTCTCGAGGGTAACGAGCAGTACTTC. Residues: CASSSLEGNEQYF.

This clonotype has at least ten counts. The chain links TRBV6-4 to TRBJ2-1; perhaps TRBD2 as D (6 bases). There are 15 residues in the CDR3. V lost 6 bases, J lost 4 bases, and 16 bases lay in between. CDR1 is MRHNA and CDR2 is SNTAGT in the germline V gene. The CDR3 region has the DNA TGTGCCAGCAGCAACGGGGGTGAACCTTACAATGAGCAGTTCTTC. Translated: CASSNGGEPYNEQFF.

This clonotype was seen repeatedly, ten times or more. This chain uses TRBV7-6 with TRBJ1-5; possible D gene TRBD1, 6 bases. The length of the CDR3 is 17 residues. The germline V gene has CDR1 SGHVS and CDR2 FNYEAQ. Trimming left V 6 bases short and J 2 bases short, with 20 bases between. The CDR3 region is CASRNPLQGRGNQPQHF. The CDR3 DNA follows: TGTGCCAGCAGAAACCCGCTACAGGGACGGGGCAATCAGCCCCAGCATTTT.

The chain uses TRBV10-3 and TRBJ1-5; D perhaps matches TRBD1 (5 bases). Trimming removed 0 bases at V and 7 bases at J, with 16 bases between. Germline V gene sequence: CDR1 ENHRY, CDR2 SYGVKD. This CDR3 region has 16 residues. The CDR3 nucleotides read TGTGCCATCAGTGAGTCGCCGGGGACCGTCAGGCAGCCCCAGCATTTT. Its translation: CAISESPGTVRQPQHF.

This clonotype was seen repeatedly, ten times or more. This sequence joins TRBV7-8 and TRBJ1-2; D not resolved. The germline V and J ends were trimmed by 1 base and 4 bases, with 7 bases remaining between them. Germline V gives CDR1 SGHVS, CDR2 FQNEAQ. CDR3 length: 13 residues. The DNA of the CDR3 is TGTGCCAGCAGCTTAGAGGCAGGCTATGGCTACACCTTC. Its translation is CASSLEAGYGYTF.

This clonotype was counted many times. This rearrangement joins TRBV5-1 to TRBJ2-1, with 7 nucleotides matching TRBD1. This CDR3 contains 14 residues. CDR1 is SGHRS and CDR2 is YFSETQ in the germline V gene. J lost 6 bases, V lost 4 bases, and 7 bases had no gene match. CDR3 sequence (DNA): TGCGCCAGCAGCCACCTACAGGGGAGCAATGAGCAGTTCTTC. Translated, it gives CASSHLQGSNEQFF.

This clonotype showed up just once. V and J are TRBV11-2 and TRBJ2-7, with 7 bases aligning to TRBD2. The trim removed 8 bases at V and 5 bases at J, leaving 15 bases unmatched. The CDR3 consists of 15 residues. Germline V gene sequence: CDR1 SGHAT, CDR2 FQNNGV. As DNA, the CDR3 is TGTGCCAGCTCACCACGGGACTACTTATTGGACGAGCAGTACTTC. Translated: CASSPRDYLLDEQYF. The variable domain in full, completed from reference TRBV11-2 and TRBJ2-7, reads EAGVAQSPRYKIIEKRQSVAFWCNPISGHATLYWYQQILGQGPKLLIQFQNNGVVDDSQLPKDRFSAERLKGVDSTLKIQPAKLEDSAVYLCASSPRDYLLDEQYFGPGTRLTVT.

This clonotype occurred many times. CDR3 nucleotides: TGTGCCAGCAGCGGAGGCGAAGGGGTTTACTCACCCCTCCACTTT. Translated: CASSGGEGVYSPLHF. The J gene is TRBJ1-6, the V gene TRBV7-8; possibly TRBD1 for D (5 bases). V was shortened by 5 bases and J by 10 bases, with 18 bases between the two germline ends. CDR1 SGHVS and CDR2 FQNEAQ come from the germline V gene. This CDR3 is built from 15 residues.

This clonotype was seen at least ten times. The chain has TRBV7-6 and TRBJ2-1; possibly TRBD1 for D (8 bases). Between the trimmed V and J ends, which lost 3 bases and 7 bases, there was a span of 25 bases. Germline lookup yields CDR1 SGHVS and CDR2 FNYEAQ. The CDR3 extends over 18 amino acids. The CDR3 loop reads CASSLARGTTTGGNEQFF. CDR3 nucleotide sequence: TGTGCCAGCAGCTTGGCCCGGGGGACTACCACAGGGGGTAATGAGCAGTTCTTC. The whole variable domain, remainder taken from reference TRBV7-6 and TRBJ2-1, is GAGVSQSPRYKVTKRGQDVALRCDPISGHVSLYWYRQALGQGPEFLTYFNYEAQQDKSGLPNDRFSAERPEGSISTLTIQRTEQRDSAMYRCASSLARGTTTGGNEQFFGPGTRLTVL.

The sample holds many counts of this clonotype. This chain uses TRBV6-2 or TRBV6-3 with TRBJ2-7; 7 nucleotides agree with TRBD1. The CDR3 extends over 13 amino acids. Germline CDR1 reads MNHEY; CDR2 reads SVGEGT. V gave up 6 bases and J gave up 6 bases; unmatched junction bases: 8. The CDR3 loop is CASSLQGVGEQYF. CDR3 bases: TGTGCCAGCAGCCTCCAGGGGGTCGGCGAGCAGTACTTC.

This clonotype was picked up many times. This chain connects TRBV20-1 to TRBJ2-3, with D perhaps TRBD1 (6 bases). This CDR3 comprises 12 residues. Looked up from germline, CDR1 is DFQATT and CDR2 is SNEGSKA (reference sequence). Trimming removed 2 bases from V and 4 bases from J, with 7 bases in between. Written as DNA, the CDR3 is TGCAGTGCTAGACAGGGGCCAGATACGCAGTATTTT. Encoded protein: CSARQGPDTQYF.

At least ten counts were recorded for this clonotype. V is TRBV12-3 or TRBV12-4 and J is TRBJ1-5; maybe TRBD1 (5 bases). This CDR3 region has 15 residues. Trimming stripped 5 bases from V and 3 bases from J, with 14 bases between. The CDR3 protein is CASSPPGGYNQPQHF. CDR3 bases: TGTGCCAGCAGTCCCCCGGGGGGGTACAATCAGCCCCAGCATTTT.

In its sample, this clonotype was seen many times. The chain uses TRBV7-3 and TRBJ2-7; 8 positions match TRBD1. This CDR3 is built from 16 residues. Trimming took 1 base from V and 2 from J; bases not matched to a gene: 7. Germline CDR1 reads SGHTA; CDR2 reads FQGTGA. CDR3 DNA sequence: TGTGCCAGCAGCTTAAAGGTCGTGGACAGGGCCTACGAGCAGTACTTC. Protein sequence: CASSLKVVDRAYEQYF. Together with reference TRBV7-3 and TRBJ2-7, the CDR3 gives the full variable domain: GAGVSQTPSNKVTEKGKYVELRCDPISGHTALYWYRQSLGQGPEFLIYFQGTGAADDSGLPNDRFFAVRPEGSVSTLKIQRTERGDSAVYLCASSLKVVDRAYEQYFGPGTRLTVT.

At least ten counts were recorded for this clonotype. A read error may explain this, as a much larger clone is one base away. The V gene is TRBV7-2, the J gene TRBJ2-5; D call uncertain. This CDR3 is built from 13 residues. Germline CDR1 is SGHTA and CDR2 is FQGNSA. V lost 4 bases to trimming and J lost 1 base, with 7 bases between them. The CDR3 DNA follows: TGTGCCAGCAGCTCAGTCAGCCAAGAGACCCAGTACTTC. Translation: CASSSVSQETQYF.

As to this clonotype: It is likely a read error, because the conserved phenylalanine at the end of the CDR3 is missing. The rearrangement links TRBV7-2 to TRBJ2-7; D remains unclear. V was shortened by 2 bases and J by 1 base, with 0 bases between the two germline ends. The CDR3 is 11 residues long. CDR1 is SGHTA, CDR2 FQGNSA, per germline. In DNA, the CDR3 is TGTGCCAGCAGCTTATCCTACGAGCAGTACCTC. Amino acid sequence: CASSLSYEQYL.

At least ten counts were recorded for this clonotype. The genes are TRBV7-9 and TRBJ2-5, with 7 bases that match TRBD1. The CDR3 contains 14 residues. V lost 4 bases and J lost 5; bases outside the gene matches: 7. Germline lookup yields CDR1 SEHNR and CDR2 FQNEAQ (reference sequence). CDR3 sequence: CASSWGQMMETQYF. CDR3 sequence (DNA): TGTGCCAGCAGCTGGGGACAGATGATGGAGACCCAGTACTTC.

This chain links TRBV29-1 with TRBJ2-1, with 7 bases matching TRBD2. J gave up 0 bases and V 8 bases, and 4 bases lay outside the gene matches. CDR1 is SQVTM, CDR2 ANQGSEA, per germline. The CDR3 spans 13 residues. This CDR3 is CSLGGSSYNEQFF. DNA for the CDR3: TGCAGCCTCGGCGGGAGCTCCTACAATGAGCAGTTCTTC.

This clonotype has ten or more counts. The J gene is TRBJ2-3, the V gene TRBV7-9, with 8 bases that match TRBD2. With 3 bases clipped from V and 3 bases from J, the junction kept 8 bases outside the gene matches. The CDR3 extends over 16 amino acids. CDR1 and CDR2 (germline): SEHNR, FQNEAQ (reference sequence). The CDR3 is CASSFSGRDYTDTQYF. CDR3 DNA: TGTGCCAGCAGCTTCAGCGGGAGAGATTATACAGATACGCAGTATTTT.

This clonotype was counted at least ten times. The chain couples TRBV12-3 or TRBV12-4 to TRBJ2-7; TRBD1 matches at 8 bases. Unmatched junction bases numbered 3, after V lost 6 bases and J lost 2 bases. The CDR3 spans 13 residues. This CDR3 is CASSGTGPYEQYF. Here the CDR3 DNA reads TGTGCCAGCAGCGGGACAGGACCCTACGAGCAGTACTTC.

To note about this clonotype: A much more abundant neighbour one base away suggests this may be a read error. CDR3 sequence (DNA): TGTGCCACCAGTCAACAGAGCTCTGGGGCCAACGTCCTGACTTTC. This sequence encodes CATSQQSSGANVLTF. This chain connects TRBV24-1 to TRBJ2-6; D not resolved. Per germline, CDR1 KGHDR and CDR2 SFDVKD. This CDR3 has 15 residues. V was shortened by 6 bases and J by 0 bases, with 8 bases between the two germline ends.